The 16 T cell receptor beta chains listed next were all sequenced from one sample in a study. TCRdb re-derived calls from the RT-PCR reads in MiXCR, one entry per CDR3 protein. The sample contains about 700,000 distinct CDR3 sequences, over 12% of which appear only once. Sequencing was carried out using memory CD4+ T cells from blood. These TCRs come from a female donor in good health, serving as a healthy control.

This clonotype was picked up many times. The chain recombines TRBV5-1 with TRBJ2-4; 8 nucleotides line up with TRBD2. The CDR3 extends over 15 amino acids. J lost 5 bases, V lost 4 bases, and 8 bases had no gene match. The germline CDR1 and CDR2 sequences are SGHRS and YFSETQ. Written as DNA, the CDR3 is TGCGCCAGCAGCCTTACCGGGACTAGTGAAAACATTCAGTACTTC. It translates to CASSLTGTSENIQYF.

This clonotype has only a few counts. At one end, the junction sequence differs from germline, possibly due to a read error. The chain has TRBV7-9 and TRBJ2-7, with 10 bases aligning to TRBD1. The CDR3 sequence is 13 residues long. Germline loops: CDR1 SEHNR, CDR2 FQNEAQ (reference sequence). CDR3 amino acids: CASSGGTGASGSF. The CDR3 region has the DNA TGTGCCAGCAGTGGGGGGACAGGGGCATCGGGGTCCTTC.

This clonotype was detected ten times or more. The chain is built from TRBV7-2 and TRBJ2-3; D possibly corresponds to TRBD2 (5 bases). CDR1 is SGHTA and CDR2 is FQGNSA in the germline V gene. V was clipped by 3 bases and J by 5 bases, with 9 bases between them. This CDR3 spans 13 amino acids. CDR3 in amino acids: CASSFRTRDTQYF. CDR3 nucleotides: TGTGCCAGCAGCTTTCGGACTCGAGATACGCAGTATTTT.

The rearrangement uses TRBV10-3 and TRBJ2-7; D may match TRBD1 or TRBD2 (5 bases each). CDR1 and CDR2 from the germline V gene are ENHRY and SYGVKD. The CDR3 is 13 amino acids. Trimming pared 5 bases from V and 2 bases from J, leaving 10 bases between. Here the CDR3 reads CAISWDGTYEQYF. As DNA, the CDR3 is TGTGCCATCAGTTGGGACGGAACCTACGAGCAGTACTTC.

About this clonotype itself: It may be a read error: a sequence one base away is much more abundant. The genes are TRBV6-5 and TRBJ1-5; TRBD1 might be the D (5 bases). The CDR3 has 16 residues. Germline V CDR1 and CDR2: MNHEY, SVGAGI. The V and J ends lost 1 base and 6 bases respectively, with 16 bases between them. The DNA of the CDR3 is TGTGCCAGCAGTTACTTAGCGGGGGGGGTTGTTCAGCCCCAGCATTTT. It specifies CASSYLAGGVVQPQHF.

This clonotype was recorded a few times. The chain couples TRBV18 to TRBJ1-1; the D is unclear. The CDR3 is 16 amino acids. V was trimmed by 0 bases and J by 3 bases, leaving 14 bases between them. Looked up from germline, CDR1 is KGHSH and CDR2 is LQKENI. As DNA, the CDR3 is TGTGCCAGCTCACCACCCGGCAGCCAAAGGGACACTGAAGCTTTCTTT. This encodes CASSPPGSQRDTEAFF.

Only a few counts were recorded for this clonotype. The chain is built from TRBV6-4 and TRBJ1-1, with D hard to call. Trimming took off 6 bases at V and 5 bases at J, with 13 bases between the two ends. Germline assignment: CDR1 MRHNA and CDR2 SNTAGT. This CDR3 contains 13 residues. The CDR3 is CASRGAQTTEAFF. CDR3 DNA: TGTGCCAGCAGGGGAGCACAGACGACTGAAGCTTTCTTT.

The genes are TRBV7-9 and TRBJ1-1; D is undetermined. Germline values: CDR1 SEHNR, CDR2 FQNEAQ (reference sequence). There are 11 residues in the CDR3. V was trimmed by 7 bases and J by 3 bases, leaving 6 bases between them. CDR3 sequence: CASNKDTEAFF. For the CDR3, the DNA is TGTGCCAGCAACAAAGACACTGAAGCTTTCTTT.

V and J are TRBV2 and TRBJ1-1, with TRBD1 identical over 10 bases. After removal of 6 bases from V and 4 bases from J, the junction contained 11 bases not matched to a gene. The length of the CDR3 is 16 residues. Germline V gene data show CDR1 as SNHLY and CDR2 as FYNNEI. CDR3: CASSTTGGAMGTEAFF. The CDR3 bases are TGTGCCAGCAGCACGACAGGGGGCGCGATGGGCACTGAAGCTTTCTTT.

The sample holds many counts of this clonotype. The chain employs TRBV4-2 and TRBJ2-7; D assignment may be TRBD1 or TRBD2 (5 bases each). Germline assignment: CDR1 LGHNA and CDR2 YNFKEQ. The V gene lost 1 base and the J gene lost 3 bases, with 16 bases spanning the gap. The CDR3 has 16 amino acids. The CDR3 bases are TGTGCCAGCAGCCAAGGCGGGCAGGGTGGGTTCTACGAGCAGTACTTC. It specifies CASSQGGQGGFYEQYF.

V usage is TRBV15 and J usage is TRBJ1-5, with D possibly matching TRBD1 (6 bases). CDR3 length: 16 residues. Germline lookup yields CDR1 LNHNV and CDR2 YYDKDF (reference sequence). Between the trimmed V and J ends, which lost 4 bases and 4 bases, there was a span of 17 bases. CDR3 nucleotides: TGTGCCACCAGCAATTACCGGGACATAGAAAATCAGCCCCAGCATTTT. Its translation is CATSNYRDIENQPQHF.

J is TRBJ2-1 and V is TRBV6-4, with a weak D call TRBD1 (6 bases). Trimming pared 3 bases from V and 6 bases from J, leaving 15 bases between. The length of the CDR3 is 15 residues. CDR1 is MRHNA and CDR2 is SNTAGT in the germline V gene. As DNA, the CDR3 is TGTGCCAGCAGTGAGCAGGGGACGGTCTTCAATGAGCAGTTCTTC. It codes for CASSEQGTVFNEQFF.

This clonotype showed up just a few times. The chain couples TRBV20-1 to TRBJ2-7, with 7 positions matching TRBD2. The germline gives CDR1 DFQATT, CDR2 SNEGSKA (reference sequence). This CDR3 is built from 13 residues. Trimming took 5 bases from V and 3 from J; bases not matched to a gene: 7. The CDR3 DNA is TGCAGTGCTGCGGGGGATAGAAACTACGAGCAGTACTTC. This gives the protein CSAAGDRNYEQYF.

This clonotype has only a few counts. This rearrangement joins TRBV19 to TRBJ2-2; tentatively, D is TRBD1 (5 bases). V dropped 4 bases and J dropped 3 bases, with 9 bases sitting between them. Per germline, CDR1 LNHDA and CDR2 SQIVND (reference sequence). The CDR3 runs to 14 residues. In DNA form, the CDR3 reads TGTGCCAGTAGTACAATACAGGACACCGGGGAGCTGTTTTTT. Amino acid sequence: CASSTIQDTGELFF.

CDR3 amino acids: CASSPSSGRGETQYF. In DNA, the CDR3 is TGTGCCAGCAGCCCTTCTAGCGGGAGGGGGGAGACCCAGTACTTC. The genes are TRBV7-2 and TRBJ2-5; 12 positions agree with TRBD2. The CDR3 totals 15 residues. V gave up 5 bases and J gave up 5 bases; unmatched junction bases: 6. Germline loops: CDR1 SGHTA, CDR2 FQGNSA.

This clonotype was seen more than once but under ten times. The V and J genes are TRBV6-1 and TRBJ1-1, with D unresolved. There are 16 residues in the CDR3. Per germline, CDR1 MNHNS and CDR2 SASEGT. V was trimmed by 1 base and J by 0 bases, leaving 12 bases between them. CDR3 DNA: TGTGCCAGCAGTGAAGGGCCATCCCCGATGAACACTGAAGCTTTCTTT. Amino acids: CASSEGPSPMNTEAFF.